This TCR beta chain comes out of a study of cytomegalovirus exposure and HLA in healthy donors. Points from the study as a whole: Among TCR sequences, most were rare, though some public TCRs appeared in many donors.

This PCR relied on a set of 60 Vbeta primers and 13 Jbeta primers. Assay: immunoSEQ multiplex PCR; the TCRdb copy retains only in-frame clones and omits some. The sample table sets out roughly 220,000 clones. On this clone: Its antigen is unidentified.

The donors (healthy individuals) were bone marrow donors. Sequences were obtained from PBMCs. The receptor was isolated from a girl aged 2-15 years in good health and CMV-seropositive.

Here the CDR3 DNA reads TGTGCCAGCTCACCATTGGACAGGCCAGGGTACGAGCAGTACTTC. Translated, it gives CASSPLDRPGYEQYF. The rearrangement links TRBV18 to TRBJ2-5, with 7 bases lining up with TRBD1. TRBJ2-7 matches the DNA end more closely, so the J call is doubtful. The CDR3 spans 15 residues. The V gene's germline CDR1 is KGHSH and CDR2 LQKENI.